These T cell receptor beta chains were read from a single sample in a study of T cell responses to AZD1222 COVID-19 vaccine. Libraries were prepared by immunoSEQ multiplex PCR; TCRdb keeps only in-frame clonotypes and omits some of them. The sample records approximately 120,000 clones, 87% being singletons. The specimen was peripheral blood, collected on day 0 of AZD1222 vaccination. The receptor source for this set is an adult in good health. Each CDR3 is given with its conserved first and last residue. D genes are given only for firm matches. Clone size is not always given. Where it is, it says once, few, many or a class for expanded clones.

>NA|TRBV21-1|TRBJ1-2|NA
TGTGCCAGCAGCAAGGGACAGGGGGTTGGAGGCTACACCTTC
CASSKGQGVGGYTF
>NA|TRBV28|TRBJ2-3|NA
TGTGCCAGCAGTTCAAGAATTACCGGGACACCCGTTCCGGGAGATACGCAGTATTTT
CASSSRITGTPVPGDTQYF
>NA|TRBV10-1|TRBJ2-7|NA
TGCGCCAGCAGTGAGTTCGGGAGAGCCTACGAGCAGTACTTC
CASSEFGRAYEQYF
>NA|TRBV11-2|TRBJ1-3|NA
TGTGCCAGCAGCATTCAAGGAAACACCATATATTTT
CASSIQGNTIYF
>NA|TRBV27|TRBJ2-7|NA
TGTGCCAGCAGTCCCTCCTACGAGCAGTACTTC
CASSPSYEQYF
>NA|TRBV10-1|TRBJ1-5|NA
TGCGCCAGCAGTGATAATGAACAGCCCCAGCATTTT
CASSDNEQPQHF
>NA|TRBV5-5|TRBJ1-3|NA
TGTGCCAGCAGCTTGGCGCGGGGGCTGGGTGGAAACACCATATATTTT
CASSLARGLGGNTIYF
>TRBD1|TRBV30|TRBJ1-5|NA
TGTGCCTGGAGTTCAGGGGGCTCGAGCAATCAGCCCCAGCATTTT
CAWSSGGSSNQPQHF
>NA|TRBV6-2/TRBV6-3|TRBJ2-5|once
TGTGCCAGCAGCGCCAGAGTTGGGGGCGAGACCCAGTACTTC
CASSARVGGETQYF
>NA|TRBV25-1|TRBJ1-5|NA
TGTGCCAGCAGTGAGGGCGGGGATCAGCCCCAGCATTTT
CASSEGGDQPQHF
>TRBD2|TRBV5-4|TRBJ2-3|NA
TGTGCCAGCAGCTTAGGCGGGAGGGGAGAGGGAGATACGCAGTATTTT
CASSLGGRGEGDTQYF
>NA|TRBV4-2|TRBJ1-2|few
TGTGCCAGCAGCCAAGATGGCAGGGCCGGTCTCTATGGCTACACCTTC
CASSQDGRAGLYGYTF
>TRBD2|TRBV10-1|TRBJ2-1|NA
TGCGCCAGCAGTGAAGCGGGGGCCAACAATGAGCAGTTCTTC
CASSEAGANNEQFF
>NA|TRBV18|TRBJ1-3|NA
TGTGCCAGCTCACGGGAAGGGCCCCCTGGAAACACCATATATTTT
CASSREGPPGNTIYF
>NA|TRBV12-3/TRBV12-4|TRBJ2-7|NA
TGTGCCAGCAGTCTCGGACAGCTGAACGAGCAGTACTTC
CASSLGQLNEQYF
>NA|TRBV28|TRBJ1-1|NA
TGTGCCAGCAGTTTACTTTGGAGGGCTCGGAACACTGAAGCTTTCTTT
CASSLLWRARNTEAFF
>NA|TRBV4-3|TRBJ1-1|NA
TGCGCCAGCAGCCAGTTTGGACAGACTGAAGCTTTCTTT
CASSQFGQTEAFF
>NA|TRBV3-1/TRBV3-2|TRBJ1-2|NA
TGTGCCAGCAGCCAAGAGGGGGGGGCGAAAGAAGGCTACACCTTC
CASSQEGGAKEGYTF
>NA|TRBV10-1|TRBJ2-7|NA
TGCGCCAGCAGTCGCTGGATCGGGAGCTACGAGCAGTACTTC
CASSRWIGSYEQYF
>TRBD2|TRBV2|TRBJ2-5|NA
TGTGCCAGCAGTGACCCTAGCGGGAGTTGGGAAGAGACCCAGTACTTC
CASSDPSGSWEETQYF
>NA|TRBV10-3|TRBJ1-2|NA
TGTGCCATCAGTGAAGGGTCGAGCAGGGCGGGTGGCTACACCTTC
CAISEGSSRAGGYTF
>TRBD2|TRBV10-3|TRBJ2-7|NA
TGTGCCATCAGTGCGAAACTAGCGGGGACATACGAGCAGTACTTC
CAISAKLAGTYEQYF
>NA|TRBV6-5|TRBJ2-7|NA
TGTGCCAGCGGGGTGAGGAACTACGAGCAGTACTTC
CASGVRNYEQYF
>TRBD2|TRBV6-2/TRBV6-3|TRBJ2-3|NA
TGTGCCAGCAGTTCCTCCCGGGCTAGCGGGAGTGTCACAGATACGCAGTATTTT
CASSSSRASGSVTDTQYF
>NA|TRBV2|TRBJ1-2|NA
TGTGCCAGCAGTGAGAGGGAGGGGAACTATGGCTACACCTTC
CASSEREGNYGYTF
>TRBD2|TRBV27|TRBJ2-3|NA
TGTGCCAGCAGTTTATCCGAGACTAGCGATACGCAGTATTTT
CASSLSETSDTQYF
>NA|TRBV3-1/TRBV3-2|TRBJ1-1|NA
TGTGCCAGCAGCCAAGATCATCAGGGGAGGACTGAAGCTTTCTTT
CASSQDHQGRTEAFF
>NA|TRBV3-1/TRBV3-2|TRBJ1-1|NA
TGTGCCAGCGCCAGAAGGGGGGACACTGAAGCTTTCTTT
CASARRGDTEAFF
>NA|TRBV5-1|TRBJ1-4|NA
TGCGCCAGCAGCCTATCGGGGCTCAATGAAAAACTGTTTTTT
CASSLSGLNEKLFF
>NA|TRBV5-3|TRBJ2-1|NA
TGTGCCAGAAGCTTGGAACTAGGCACCCTCCGGGATGAGCAGTTCTTC
CARSLELGTLRDEQFF
>NA|TRBV20-1|TRBJ1-2|NA
TGCAGTGCCGCAAAGGATTATGGCTACACCTTC
CSAAKDYGYTF
>NA|TRBV29-1|TRBJ2-5|few
TGCAGCGTCAGAGAATCAGAGACCCAGTACTTC
CSVRESETQYF
>TRBD1|TRBV28|TRBJ2-1|once
TGTGCCAGCAGTTCCTTGACGACAGGGGGCAATGAGCAGTTCTTC
CASSSLTTGGNEQFF
>NA|TRBV9|TRBJ1-4|NA
TGTGCCAGCAGCGTAGCTGGGGGACCGCCGACCGCTAATGAAAAACTGTTTTTT
CASSVAGGPPTANEKLFF
>NA|TRBV5-1|TRBJ2-7|NA
TGCGCCAGCAGCTTGGGACACCCGGCTCGGGGTAACGAGCAGTACTTC
CASSLGHPARGNEQYF
>NA|TRBV29-1|TRBJ1-4|NA
TGCAGCGTTGTCAGGGAGCCTAATGAAAAACTGTTTTTT
CSVVREPNEKLFF
>NA|TRBV5-5|TRBJ1-2|NA
TGTGCCAGCAGCCACAAACCCATCCGGGACATCGGTTCCTATGGCTACACCTTC
CASSHKPIRDIGSYGYTF
>TRBD1|TRBV5-5|TRBJ1-2|NA
TGTGCCAGCAGCTTGTGGGGACAGTATTATGGCTACACCTTC
CASSLWGQYYGYTF
>NA|TRBV5-1|TRBJ1-1|NA
TGCGCCAGCAGGGATGGGACGGTGAACACTGAAGCTTTCTTT
CASRDGTVNTEAFF
>NA|TRBV7-9|TRBJ2-5|NA
TGTGCCAGCAGTTCCCGAGGCAGGGTCACACAAGAGACCCAGTACTTC
CASSSRGRVTQETQYF
>NA|TRBV28|TRBJ1-2|once
TGTGCCAGCAGCCTTCGGGGGGGCTATGGCTACACCTTC
CASSLRGGYGYTF
>TRBD1|TRBV7-9|TRBJ2-1|NA
TGTGCCAGCAGCCGGCCCGACAGGGTAAATGAGCAGTTCTTC
CASSRPDRVNEQFF
>TRBD1|TRBV7-2|TRBJ1-5|NA
TGTGCCAGCAGCTACGACGGACAGGGGAGACAGCCCCAGCATTTT
CASSYDGQGRQPQHF
>NA|TRBV7-9|TRBJ1-1|NA
TGTGCCAGCAGCCCGACAGTGAACACTGAAGCTTTCTTT
CASSPTVNTEAFF
>NA|TRBV21-1|TRBJ1-6|NA
TGTGCCAGCACCGTCCTTTACACCGACCCGTATAATTCACCCCTCCACTTT
CASTVLYTDPYNSPLHF
>NA|TRBV27|TRBJ2-3|once
TGTGCCAGCAGCATAAGGCCCCCCGGACGGATACGCGGCACAGATACGCAGTATTTT
CASSIRPPGRIRGTDTQYF
>TRBD2|TRBV6-5|TRBJ2-7|NA
TGTGCCAGCAGTTCGACTAGCGGGGGGTACGAGCAGTACTTC
CASSSTSGGYEQYF
>NA|TRBV19|TRBJ2-1|once
TGTGCCAGTAGTATTAAAGTGAGCTCCTACAATGAGCAGTTCTTC
CASSIKVSSYNEQFF
>TRBD1|TRBV28|TRBJ1-2|NA
TGTGCCAGCATTGAGACAGGGGGCGTTAATGGCTACACCTTC
CASIETGGVNGYTF
>NA|TRBV11-2|TRBJ2-7|NA
TGTGCCAGCAGCCCCCTTTGGACAGACCGCTACGAGCAGTACTTC
CASSPLWTDRYEQYF
>NA|TRBV30|TRBJ1-6|NA
TGTGCCACCATGGCGGGGTCCTATAATTCACCCCTCCACTTT
CATMAGSYNSPLHF
>NA|TRBV27|TRBJ2-3|once
TGTGCCAGCAGTTTATGGACATCTAGCACAGATACGCAGTATTTT
CASSLWTSSTDTQYF
>TRBD1|TRBV10-3|TRBJ2-1|NA
TGTGCCATCGGACAGGATTACAATGAGCAGTTCTTC
CAIGQDYNEQFF
>TRBD1|TRBV28|TRBJ1-4|NA
TGTGCCAGCAAGTCAGGGGGCCGAGAAAAACTGTTTTTT
CASKSGGREKLFF
>TRBD1|TRBV28|TRBJ1-6|NA
TGTGCCAGCAGGGAGGGACAGGGACCGGTTTCACCCCTCCACTTT
CASREGQGPVSPLHF